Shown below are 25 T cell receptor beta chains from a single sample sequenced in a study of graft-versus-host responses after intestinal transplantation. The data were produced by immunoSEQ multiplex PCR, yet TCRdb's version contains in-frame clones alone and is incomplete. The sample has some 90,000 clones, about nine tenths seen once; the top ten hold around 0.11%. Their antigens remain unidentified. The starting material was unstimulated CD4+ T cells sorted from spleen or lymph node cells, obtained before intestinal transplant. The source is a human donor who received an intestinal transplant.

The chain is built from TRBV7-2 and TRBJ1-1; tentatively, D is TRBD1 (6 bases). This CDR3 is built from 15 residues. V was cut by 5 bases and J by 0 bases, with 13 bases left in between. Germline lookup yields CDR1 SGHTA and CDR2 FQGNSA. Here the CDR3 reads CASSLSTGLNTEAFF. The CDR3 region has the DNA TGTGCCAGCAGCCTTTCCACAGGGCTGAACACTGAAGCTTTCTTT.

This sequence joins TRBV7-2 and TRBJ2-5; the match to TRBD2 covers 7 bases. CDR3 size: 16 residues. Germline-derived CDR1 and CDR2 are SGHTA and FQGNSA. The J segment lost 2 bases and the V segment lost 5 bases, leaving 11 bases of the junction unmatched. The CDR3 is CASSRAVGRGQETQYF. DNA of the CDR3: TGTGCCAGCAGCCGAGCCGTGGGGCGGGGGCAAGAGACCCAGTACTTC.

Written as DNA, the CDR3 is TGTGCCAGCAGTGTGGGACTTCTTAATTCACCCCTCCACTTT. Encoded protein: CASSVGLLNSPLHF. This chain connects TRBV6-4 to TRBJ1-6; D is perhaps TRBD1 (5 bases). The CDR3 totals 14 residues. Germline assignment: CDR1 MRHNA and CDR2 SNTAGT. V gave up 4 bases and J gave up 6 bases, with 10 bases separating them.

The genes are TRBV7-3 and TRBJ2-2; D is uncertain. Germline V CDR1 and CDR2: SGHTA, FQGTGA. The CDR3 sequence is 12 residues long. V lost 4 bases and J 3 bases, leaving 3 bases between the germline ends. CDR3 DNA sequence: TGTGCCAGCAGCTACTACACCGGGGAGCTGTTTTTT. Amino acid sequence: CASSYYTGELFF.

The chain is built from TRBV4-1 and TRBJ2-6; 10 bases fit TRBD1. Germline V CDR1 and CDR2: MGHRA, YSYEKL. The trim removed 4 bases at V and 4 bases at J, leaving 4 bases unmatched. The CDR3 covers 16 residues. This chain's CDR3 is CASSPTGGTGANVLTF. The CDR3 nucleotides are TGCGCCAGCAGCCCGACAGGGGGCACGGGGGCCAACGTCCTGACTTTC.

The CDR3 reads CASSRPGQGASEQFF. CDR3 DNA: TGTGCCAGCAGCCGGCCGGGACAGGGGGCGAGTGAGCAGTTCTTC. The chain carries TRBV11-2 and TRBJ2-1; 12 nucleotides align to TRBD1. The CDR3 is 15 residues long. Trimming cost V 5 bases and J 9 bases; bases outside gene matches: 8. Germline-derived CDR1 and CDR2 are SGHAT and FQNNGV. Looking up the rest from reference TRBV11-2 and TRBJ2-1 gives the full variable domain: EAGVAQSPRYKIIEKRQSVAFWCNPISGHATLYWYQQILGQGPKLLIQFQNNGVVDDSQLPKDRFSAERLKGVDSTLKIQPAKLEDSAVYLCASSRPGQGASEQFFGPGTRLTVL.

The CDR3 nucleotides read TGTGCCAGCAGTCCTCGACTAGCGGGGACCTATGAGCAGTTCTTC. It is translated as CASSPRLAGTYEQFF. The chain links TRBV27 to TRBJ2-1; TRBD2 matches 11 bases. Trimming removed 5 bases from V and 8 bases from J; junction bases left unmatched: 8. This CDR3 has 15 amino acids. Germline V gene lookup returns CDR1 MNHEY and CDR2 SMNVEV (reference sequence).

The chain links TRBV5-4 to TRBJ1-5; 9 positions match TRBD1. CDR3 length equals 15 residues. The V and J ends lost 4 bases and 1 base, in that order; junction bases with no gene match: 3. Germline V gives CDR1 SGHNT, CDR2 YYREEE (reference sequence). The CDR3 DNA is TGTGCCAGCAGCCCTGACAGGGGGAGCAATCAGCCCCAGCATTTT. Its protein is CASSPDRGSNQPQHF. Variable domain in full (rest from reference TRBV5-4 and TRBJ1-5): ETGVTQSPTHLIKTRGQQVTLRCSSQSGHNTVSWYQQALGQGPQFIFQYYREEENGRGNFPPRFSGLQFPNYSSELNVNALELDDSALYLCASSPDRGSNQPQHFGDGTRLSIL.

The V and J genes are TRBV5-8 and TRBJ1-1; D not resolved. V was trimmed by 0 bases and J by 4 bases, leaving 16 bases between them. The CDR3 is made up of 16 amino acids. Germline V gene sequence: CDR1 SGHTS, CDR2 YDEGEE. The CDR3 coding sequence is TGTGCCAGCAGCTTGGCCTGGGAGGTGGTAGGCACTGAAGCTTTCTTT. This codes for CASSLAWEVVGTEAFF.

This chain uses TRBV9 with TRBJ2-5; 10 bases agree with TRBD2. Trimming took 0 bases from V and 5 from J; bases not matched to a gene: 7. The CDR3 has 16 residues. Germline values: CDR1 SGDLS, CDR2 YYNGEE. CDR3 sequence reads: CASSVGIAGGGETQYF. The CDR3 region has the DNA TGTGCCAGCAGCGTAGGCATAGCGGGGGGCGGGGAGACCCAGTACTTC.

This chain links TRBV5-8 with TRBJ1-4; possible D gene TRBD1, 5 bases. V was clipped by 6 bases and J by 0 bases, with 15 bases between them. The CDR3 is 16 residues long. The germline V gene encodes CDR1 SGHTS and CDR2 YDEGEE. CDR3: CASKPTASATNEKLFF. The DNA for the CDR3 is TGTGCCAGCAAACCGACAGCTTCGGCAACTAATGAAAAACTGTTTTTT.

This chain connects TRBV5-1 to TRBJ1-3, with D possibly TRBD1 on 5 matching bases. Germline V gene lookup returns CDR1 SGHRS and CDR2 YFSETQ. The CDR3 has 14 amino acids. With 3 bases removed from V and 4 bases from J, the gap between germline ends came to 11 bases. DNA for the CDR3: TGCGCCAGCAGCTCTCGGGGGGACGGAAACACCATATATTTT. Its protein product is CASSSRGDGNTIYF.

The CDR3 region has the DNA TGTGCCAGCAGTTATGGGGGGGCGCGGTATGGCTACACCTTC. This sequence encodes CASSYGGARYGYTF. The chain is built from TRBV6-5 and TRBJ1-2, with D perhaps TRBD1 (6 bases). This CDR3 is 14 amino acids long. Trimming cost V 3 bases and J 5 bases, with 13 bases left between them. Germline CDR1 is MNHEY and CDR2 is SVGAGI.

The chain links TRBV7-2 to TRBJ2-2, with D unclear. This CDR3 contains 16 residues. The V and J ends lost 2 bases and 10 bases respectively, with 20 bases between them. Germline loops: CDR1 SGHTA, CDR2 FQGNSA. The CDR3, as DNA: TGTGCCAGCAGCTTACGATCCACCCCGAGCGTTGCGGAGCTGTTTTTT. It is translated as CASSLRSTPSVAELFF.

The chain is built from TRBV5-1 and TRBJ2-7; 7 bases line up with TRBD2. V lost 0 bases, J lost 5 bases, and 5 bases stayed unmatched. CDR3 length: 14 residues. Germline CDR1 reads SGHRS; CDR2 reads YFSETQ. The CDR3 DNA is TGCGCCAGCAGCTTGGCCGGCGGGGGAAACGAGCAGTACTTC. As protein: CASSLAGGGNEQYF.

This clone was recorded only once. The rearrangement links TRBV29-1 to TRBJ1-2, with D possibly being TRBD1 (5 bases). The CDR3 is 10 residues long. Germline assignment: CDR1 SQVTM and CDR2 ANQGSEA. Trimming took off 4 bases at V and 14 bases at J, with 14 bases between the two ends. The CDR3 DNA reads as TGCAGCGTTGTATCGACAGTCTATACCTTC. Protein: CSVVSTVYTF.

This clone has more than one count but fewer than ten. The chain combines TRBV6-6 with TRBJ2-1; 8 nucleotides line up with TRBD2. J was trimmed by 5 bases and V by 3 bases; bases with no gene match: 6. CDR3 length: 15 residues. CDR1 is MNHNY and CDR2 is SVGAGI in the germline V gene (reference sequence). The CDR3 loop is CASSYRGGQDNEQFF. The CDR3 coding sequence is TGTGCCAGCAGTTATCGGGGGGGCCAGGACAATGAGCAGTTCTTC.

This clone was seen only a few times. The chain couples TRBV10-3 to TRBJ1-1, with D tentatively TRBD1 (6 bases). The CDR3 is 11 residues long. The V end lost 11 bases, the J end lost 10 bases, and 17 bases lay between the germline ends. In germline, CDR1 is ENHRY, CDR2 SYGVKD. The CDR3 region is CASRQEHVAFF. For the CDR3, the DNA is TGTGCCTCCCGACAGGAACACGTAGCTTTCTTT.

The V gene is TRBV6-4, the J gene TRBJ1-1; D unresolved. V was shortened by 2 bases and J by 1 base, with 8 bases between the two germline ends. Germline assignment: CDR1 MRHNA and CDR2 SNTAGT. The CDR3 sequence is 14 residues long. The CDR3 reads CASSDTAGNTEAFF. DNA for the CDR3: TGTGCCAGCAGTGACACTGCAGGGAACACTGAAGCTTTCTTT.

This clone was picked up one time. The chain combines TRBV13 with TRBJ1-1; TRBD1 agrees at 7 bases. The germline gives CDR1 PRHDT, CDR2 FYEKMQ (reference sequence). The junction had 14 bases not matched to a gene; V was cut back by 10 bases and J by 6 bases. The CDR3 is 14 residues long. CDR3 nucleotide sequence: TGTGCCACGACAAGACAGGGCTGGACTTCTGAAGCTTTCTTT. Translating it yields CATTRQGWTSEAFF.

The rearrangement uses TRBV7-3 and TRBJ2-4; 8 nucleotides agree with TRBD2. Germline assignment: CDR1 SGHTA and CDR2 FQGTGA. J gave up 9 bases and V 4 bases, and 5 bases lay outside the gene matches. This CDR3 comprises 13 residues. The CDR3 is CASSYSGEGIQYF. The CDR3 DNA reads TGTGCCAGCAGCTATAGCGGGGAGGGCATTCAGTACTTC.

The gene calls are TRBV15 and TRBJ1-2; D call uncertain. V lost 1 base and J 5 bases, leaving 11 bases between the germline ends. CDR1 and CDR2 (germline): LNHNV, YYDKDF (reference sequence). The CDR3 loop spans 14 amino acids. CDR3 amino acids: CATSRGGAQYGYTF. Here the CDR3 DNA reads TGTGCCACCAGCAGAGGGGGAGCCCAGTATGGCTACACCTTC.

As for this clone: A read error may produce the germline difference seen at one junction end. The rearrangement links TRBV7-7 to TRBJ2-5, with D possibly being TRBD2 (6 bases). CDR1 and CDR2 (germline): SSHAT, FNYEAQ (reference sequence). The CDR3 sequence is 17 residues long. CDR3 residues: CASSLAVPGLGGETQYF. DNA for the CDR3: TGTGCTAGCAGCTTAGCCGTTCCGGGACTCGGAGGAGAGACCCAGTACTTC.

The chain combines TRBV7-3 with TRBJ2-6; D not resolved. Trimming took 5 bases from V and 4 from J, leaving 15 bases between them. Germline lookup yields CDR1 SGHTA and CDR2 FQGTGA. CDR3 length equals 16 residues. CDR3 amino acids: CASSPTVVTGANVLTF. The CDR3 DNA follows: TGTGCCAGCAGCCCTACAGTGGTTACGGGGGCCAACGTCCTGACTTTC.

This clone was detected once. CDR3 in amino acids: CASSEEETQYF. CDR3 nucleotide sequence: TGTGCCAGCAGTGAGGAGGAGACCCAGTACTTC. This chain joins TRBV25-1 and TRBJ2-5; no clear D gene. The CDR3 covers 11 residues. Trimming stripped 3 bases from V and 5 bases from J, with 4 bases between. Germline CDR1 and CDR2: MGHDK and SYGVNS. The full variable domain, with the rest looked up from reference TRBV25-1 and TRBJ2-5, is EADIYQTPRYLVIGTGKKITLECSQTMGHDKMYWYQQDPGMELHLIHYSYGVNSTEKGDLSSESTVSRIRTEHFPLTLESARPSHTSQYLCASSEEETQYFGPGTRLLVL.